One sample yielded the 2 T cell receptor beta chains listed below, sequenced in a study of T-cell memory formation after mild COVID-19. MiXCR was run by TCRdb on the 5' RACE reads, yielding one entry per CDR3 protein. The sample lists tens of thousands of distinct CDR3 sequences, more than 9.5% occurring once. The sequencing input was PBMCs or a T cell subset sorted from them (not recorded which). The origin of the receptors is a man aged 18 to 29 who had mild COVID-19 (a few samples of this study predate the infection). Cell type and time point are not known.

This clonotype was observed at least ten times. This chain links TRBV29-1 with TRBJ2-1; 14 bases agree with TRBD2. With V trimmed by 5 bases and J by 5 bases, 8 bases remained unmatched. This CDR3 is built from 16 residues. Per the germline V gene, CDR1 is SQVTM and CDR2 is ANQGSEA. The CDR3 DNA reads as TGCAGCGTTTTTCGGACTAGCGGGGGGTCCCACAATGAGCAGTTCTTC. Its protein product is CSVFRTSGGSHNEQFF.

This clonotype was counted ten times or more. The chain combines TRBV18 with TRBJ2-7; the D is unclear. The CDR3 runs 12 residues. With 1 base removed from V and 3 bases from J, the gap between germline ends came to 4 bases. In germline, CDR1 is KGHSH, CDR2 LQKENI. CDR3 bases: TGTGCCAGCTCACCACTCCACTACGAGCAGTACTTC. This codes for CASSPLHYEQYF.